Below are 25 T cell receptor beta chains sequenced from a single sample in a study of T cells after yellow fever vaccination. MiXCR was run by TCRdb on the 5' RACE reads, yielding one entry per CDR3 protein. The sample consists of hundreds of thousands of distinct CDR3 sequences, approximately 13% of them appearing once. The sample consisted of PBMCs, taken on the day of the yellow fever booster vaccination. The source of these receptors is a man aged 30-40 years who received the YFV17D yellow fever vaccine.

This clonotype was counted ten times or more. The rearrangement joins TRBV12-3 or TRBV12-4 to TRBJ2-1; TRBD2 agrees at 10 bases. CDR3 size: 15 residues. V was clipped by 4 bases and J by 5 bases; unmatched bases: 5. CDR3 residues: CASSYGLAANNEQFF. The CDR3 nucleotides are TGTGCCAGCAGTTACGGACTAGCGGCGAACAATGAGCAGTTCTTC.

V is TRBV5-1 and J is TRBJ2-5; 9 bases map to TRBD1. This CDR3 comprises 12 residues. Unmatched junction bases numbered 3, after V lost 9 bases and J lost 3 bases. Germline V gene data show CDR1 as SGHRS and CDR2 as YFSETQ. The CDR3 DNA reads as TGCGCCACTGGACAGGGGAAAGAGACCCAGTACTTC. Protein sequence: CATGQGKETQYF. Complete variable domain (other parts from reference TRBV5-1 and TRBJ2-5): KAGVTQTPRYLIKTRGQQVTLSCSPISGHRSVSWYQQTPGQGLQFLFEYFSETQRNKGNFPGRFSGRQFSNSRSEMNVSTLELGDSALYLCATGQGKETQYFGPGTRLLVL.

J is TRBJ2-1 and V is TRBV12-5; D may correspond to TRBD1 or TRBD2 (5 bases each). The CDR3 contains 15 residues. V lost 5 bases and J lost 7, with 18 bases in between. Germline-derived CDR1 and CDR2 are LGHNT and FRNRAP. CDR3 in amino acids: CASGPTGTPGNEQFF. CDR3 DNA sequence: TGTGCTAGTGGTCCTACCGGGACCCCTGGGAATGAGCAGTTCTTC. Using reference TRBV12-5 and TRBJ2-1 for the parts outside the CDR3, the full variable domain is DARVTQTPRHKVTEMGQEVTMRCQPILGHNTVFWYRQTMMQGLELLAYFRNRAPLDDSGMPKDRFSAEMPDATLATLKIQPSEPRDSAVYFCASGPTGTPGNEQFFGPGTRLTVL.

The chain carries TRBV18 and TRBJ2-1; a weak D match, TRBD1 (6 bases). The germline CDR1 and CDR2 sequences are KGHSH and LQKENI. The V gene lost 2 bases and the J gene lost 8 bases, with 10 bases spanning the gap. CDR3 length equals 13 residues. Here the CDR3 reads CASSPWTAHEQFF. The CDR3 region has the DNA TGTGCCAGCTCACCATGGACAGCTCATGAGCAGTTCTTC. Looking up the rest from reference TRBV18 and TRBJ2-1 gives the full variable domain: NAGVMQNPRHLVRRRGQEARLRCSPMKGHSHVYWYRQLPEEGLKFMVYLQKENIIDESGMPKERFSAEFPKEGPSILRIQQVVRGDSAAYFCASSPWTAHEQFFGPGTRLTVL.

This clonotype was detected a few times. This chain uses TRBV20-1 with TRBJ2-7; the match to TRBD2 covers 10 bases. Germline values: CDR1 DFQATT, CDR2 SNEGSKA (reference sequence). Trimming took 4 bases from V and 0 from J; bases not matched to a gene: 6. The CDR3 loop spans 15 amino acids. The CDR3 bases are TGCAGTGCTACCGCTTCTAGCGGGAGCTCCTACGAGCAGTACTTC. Its translation: CSATASSGSSYEQYF.

The chain joins TRBV6-1 to TRBJ1-6; TRBD1 matches at 9 bases. With V trimmed by 6 bases and J by 5 bases, 5 bases remained unmatched. Looked up from germline, CDR1 is MNHNS and CDR2 is SASEGT. The CDR3 runs 15 residues. The CDR3 DNA follows: TGTGCCAGCAGCCCAGACAGGGGGAATAATTCACCCCTCCACTTT. This encodes CASSPDRGNNSPLHF.

The rearrangement links TRBV30 to TRBJ2-4; 9 bases are shared with TRBD2. V was clipped by 3 bases and J by 0 bases; unmatched bases: 12. This CDR3 is built from 18 residues. Germline values: CDR1 GTSNPN, CDR2 SVGIG (reference sequence). CDR3 amino acids: CAWSAGLAKGLAKNIQYF. CDR3 in DNA: TGTGCCTGGAGCGCGGGACTAGCCAAAGGGCTAGCCAAAAACATTCAGTACTTC.

The chain joins TRBV7-2 to TRBJ2-5; the D is unclear. The germline CDR1 and CDR2 sequences are SGHTA and FQGNSA. The V end lost 0 bases, the J end lost 0 bases, and 8 bases lay between the germline ends. This CDR3 is built from 15 residues. The CDR3 bases are TGTGCCAGCAGCTTAGCCGGTGTGAACCAAGAGACCCAGTACTTC. Protein sequence: CASSLAGVNQETQYF.

In its sample, this clonotype was seen many times. The chain combines TRBV10-3 with TRBJ1-6; the match to TRBD1 covers 10 bases. The CDR3 is 16 amino acids. The J segment lost 7 bases and the V segment lost 4 bases, leaving 7 bases of the junction unmatched. The germline gives CDR1 ENHRY, CDR2 SYGVKD. The DNA for the CDR3 is TGTGCCATCAGTGCAACCGGGACAGGGGACAATTCACCCCTCCACTTT. It translates to CAISATGTGDNSPLHF.

The chain employs TRBV28 and TRBJ2-4, with 9 bases aligning to TRBD1. CDR3 length equals 18 residues. Germline CDR1 reads MDHEN; CDR2 reads SYDVKM. J was trimmed by 3 bases and V by 5 bases; bases with no gene match: 14. The CDR3 DNA follows: TGTGCCAGCAGTCTCCCGGGCTCAACAGGGGGCAACAAAAACATTCAGTACTTC. Translated: CASSLPGSTGGNKNIQYF.

In its sample, this clonotype was seen many times. The chain links TRBV30 to TRBJ1-3; D may be TRBD1 (6 bases). CDR1 and CDR2 from the germline V gene are GTSNPN and SVGIG (reference sequence). The CDR3 extends over 14 amino acids. Between the trimmed V and J ends, which lost 4 bases and 4 bases, there was a span of 14 bases. The CDR3: CAWKTGRGGNTIYF. The DNA of the CDR3 is TGTGCCTGGAAAACAGGGCGAGGGGGAAACACCATATATTTT.

This clonotype was detected a few times. The V call is TRBV18, the J call TRBJ1-3, with a possible D match to TRBD1 (5 bases). Germline values: CDR1 KGHSH, CDR2 LQKENI. Between the trimmed V and J ends, which lost 2 bases and 0 bases, there was a span of 11 bases. This CDR3 region has 16 residues. The CDR3 DNA reads TGTGCCAGCTCACCAACCACAGGTCTCTCTGGAAACACCATATATTTT. Translation: CASSPTTGLSGNTIYF.

The V gene is TRBV7-9, the J gene TRBJ2-6, with D unresolved. Germline CDR1 and CDR2: SEHNR and FQNEAQ (reference sequence). V was pared by 1 base and J by 0 bases, with 4 bases between. This CDR3 spans 15 amino acids. CDR3 DNA sequence: TGTGCCAGCAGCTTAGTATACTCTGGGGCCAACGTCCTGACTTTC. Its translation is CASSLVYSGANVLTF.

The rearrangement links TRBV12-3 or TRBV12-4 to TRBJ2-7; 10 nucleotides align to TRBD2. The V segment lost 9 bases and the J segment 10 bases; nucleotides outside the gene matches: 12. This CDR3 comprises 13 residues. CDR3 DNA sequence: TGTGCCAGTTGGACTAGCGGAAGGGGCCCTCAGTACTTC. It specifies CASWTSGRGPQYF.

Only a few counts were recorded for this clonotype. DNA of the CDR3: TGCGCCAGCAGCTTGGGTCTAGCGGGTTCCGAGACCCAGTACTTC. It is translated as CASSLGLAGSETQYF. This chain links TRBV5-1 with TRBJ2-5; 8 bases agree with TRBD2. The length of the CDR3 is 15 residues. V lost 0 bases to trimming and J lost 5 bases; unmatched junction nucleotides: 6. Germline V gene lookup returns CDR1 SGHRS and CDR2 YFSETQ.

This clonotype was detected only a few times. The chain has TRBV12-3 or TRBV12-4 and TRBJ2-5; TRBD1 or TRBD2 may be the D gene (5 bases each). CDR3 length equals 16 residues. The ends were cut back, 1 base at V and 1 base at J, with 13 bases in the middle. The CDR3 nucleotides read TGTGCCAGCAGTTTAGTATGGTGGGGGACCCAAGAGACCCAGTACTTC. Protein sequence: CASSLVWWGTQETQYF.

This clonotype was seen ten or more times. The gene calls are TRBV11-2 and TRBJ2-7; D remains ambiguous. V was pared by 3 bases and J by 0 bases, with 15 bases between. The CDR3 loop spans 16 amino acids. The germline V gene encodes CDR1 SGHAT and CDR2 FQNNGV. The CDR3 coding sequence is TGTGCCAGCAGCTTTCCCAGACTTGAGAGCTCCTACGAGCAGTACTTC. Residues: CASSFPRLESSYEQYF.

The chain links TRBV14 to TRBJ2-1; D uncertain. V was clipped by 1 base and J by 9 bases, with 7 bases between them. Looked up from germline, CDR1 is SGHDN and CDR2 is FVKESK. The CDR3 is 12 amino acids. The CDR3 region is CASSQGPGEQFF. CDR3 sequence (DNA): TGTGCCAGCAGCCAAGGGCCAGGTGAGCAGTTCTTC.

In its sample, this clonotype was seen a few times. The rearrangement joins TRBV20-1 to TRBJ2-1; the match to TRBD2 covers 10 bases. V gave up 5 bases and J gave up 4 bases; unmatched junction bases: 8. In germline, CDR1 is DFQATT, CDR2 SNEGSKA (reference sequence). The CDR3 has 15 residues. CDR3 sequence (DNA): TGCAGTGCTGGACTCCTAGCGGGAGTTTACAATGAGCAGTTCTTC. Translated: CSAGLLAGVYNEQFF.

The chain joins TRBV28 to TRBJ2-1, with D maybe TRBD2 (5 bases). CDR3 length: 12 residues. The germline V and J ends were trimmed by 6 bases and 10 bases, with 13 bases remaining between them. Germline V gene data show CDR1 as MDHEN and CDR2 as SYDVKM. The chain's CDR3 is CASSSRRREQFF. The CDR3 coding sequence is TGTGCCAGCAGCTCCCGGAGGAGAGAGCAGTTCTTC.

The chain joins TRBV2 to TRBJ1-5; D ambiguous. From germline, CDR1 is SNHLY and CDR2 FYNNEI. CDR3 length: 14 amino acids. The germline V and J ends were trimmed by 4 bases and 0 bases, with 7 bases remaining between them. CDR3 sequence (DNA): TGTGCCAGCAGTGCGGTACTTAGCAATCAGCCCCAGCATTTT. This sequence encodes CASSAVLSNQPQHF.

This clonotype was found a few times. The chain combines TRBV12-3 or TRBV12-4 with TRBJ2-3, with unresolved D. This CDR3 is built from 14 residues. V dropped 5 bases and J dropped 0 bases, with 9 bases sitting between them. CDR3 loop: CASSAPDSTDTQYF. The CDR3 DNA follows: TGTGCCAGCAGTGCCCCTGATAGCACAGATACGCAGTATTTT.

This chain uses TRBV10-3 with TRBJ2-2; D not resolved. CDR1 is ENHRY, CDR2 SYGVKD, per germline. CDR3 length: 11 residues. Trimming removed 6 bases from V and 3 bases from J, with 2 bases in between. The CDR3 region is CAISDTGELFF. The CDR3 nucleotides read TGTGCCATCAGCGACACCGGGGAGCTGTTTTTT.

The V and J genes are TRBV25-1 and TRBJ2-2, with TRBD2 matching 9 bases. V dropped 7 bases and J dropped 6; count of bases not matched to a gene: 12. The CDR3 is 16 residues long. Germline V gene lookup returns CDR1 MGHDK and CDR2 SYGVNS. The CDR3 DNA sequence: TGTGCCAGCATCCAATCCGGATTAGCGGGAGCCGGGGAGCTGTTTTTT. It encodes CASIQSGLAGAGELFF.

This clonotype has just a few counts. The chain carries TRBV12-3 or TRBV12-4 and TRBJ2-5, with unresolved D. This CDR3 spans 16 amino acids. Between the trimmed V and J ends, which lost 6 bases and 5 bases, there was a span of 22 bases. Here the CDR3 DNA reads TGTGCCAGCAGGAGCCAAAGGGCCCAAGGATACGAGACCCAGTACTTC. Its protein product is CASRSQRAQGYETQYF.